This T cell receptor (beta chain) was sequenced in a study of blood T cell repertoires in COVID-19. In the study overall: Both acute and convalescent COVID-19 samples were obtained from the United States, Italy and Spain. From T cells, B-cell-depleted T cells, or PBMCs came the material, which was cDNA or gDNA.

With 1 base clipped from V and 0 bases from J, the junction kept 4 bases outside the gene matches. The CDR3 sequence is 16 residues long. CDR1 and CDR2 (germline): ENHRY, SYGVKD. Original processing notes: Nucleated cell counts were estimated from reference gene primer amplification. Clones were read by immunoSEQ multiplex PCR, and TCRdb kept only the in-frame ones, dropping some. That table is the source of V, J and clone size, and D and trimming were worked out from the DNA. The sample lists more than 200,000 clones, roughly 82% seen once, with 4.5% to 6% in the top ten. The source of this sequence is an elderly woman with active or convalescent COVID-19. The material sequenced was peripheral blood. The genes are TRBV10-3 and TRBJ2-3; 7 bases line up with TRBD2. CDR3 amino acids: CAISEFGGGSTDTQYF. The CDR3 nucleotides are TGTGCCATCAGTGAGTTCGGCGGGGGAAGCACAGATACGCAGTATTTT.